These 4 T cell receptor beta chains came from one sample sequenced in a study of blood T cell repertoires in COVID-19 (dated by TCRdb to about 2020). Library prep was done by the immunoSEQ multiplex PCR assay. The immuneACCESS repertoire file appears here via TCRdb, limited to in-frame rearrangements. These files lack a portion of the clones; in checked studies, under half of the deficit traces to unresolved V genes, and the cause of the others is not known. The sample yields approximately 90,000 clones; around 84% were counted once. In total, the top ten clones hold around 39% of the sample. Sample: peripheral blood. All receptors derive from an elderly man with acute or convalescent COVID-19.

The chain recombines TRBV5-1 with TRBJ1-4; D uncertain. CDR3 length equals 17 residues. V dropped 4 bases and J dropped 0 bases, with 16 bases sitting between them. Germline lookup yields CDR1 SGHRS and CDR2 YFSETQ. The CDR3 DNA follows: TGCGCCAGCAGCCCCGACTTCTCATATGCAACTAATGAAAAACTGTTTTTT. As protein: CASSPDFSYATNEKLFF.

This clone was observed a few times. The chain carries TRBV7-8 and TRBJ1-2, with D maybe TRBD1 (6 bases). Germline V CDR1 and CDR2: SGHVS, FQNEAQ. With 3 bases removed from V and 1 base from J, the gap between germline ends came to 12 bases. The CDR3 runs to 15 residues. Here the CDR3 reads CASSLEDRVNYGYTF. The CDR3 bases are TGTGCCAGCAGCTTGGAGGACAGAGTTAACTATGGCTACACCTTC.

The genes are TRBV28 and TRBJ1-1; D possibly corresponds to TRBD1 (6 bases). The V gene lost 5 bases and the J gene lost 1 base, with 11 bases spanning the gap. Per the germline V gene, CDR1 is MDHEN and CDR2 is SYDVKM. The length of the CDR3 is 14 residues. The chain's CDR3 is CASSPSGQNTEAFF. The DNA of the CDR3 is TGTGCCAGCAGTCCATCGGGACAGAACACTGAAGCTTTCTTT.

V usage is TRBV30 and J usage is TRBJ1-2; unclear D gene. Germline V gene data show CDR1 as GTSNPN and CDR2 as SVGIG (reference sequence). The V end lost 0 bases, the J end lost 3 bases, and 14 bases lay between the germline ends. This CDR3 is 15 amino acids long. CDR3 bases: TGTGCCTGGAGTGTCAGTACAAACGGGGACTATGGCTACACCTTC. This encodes CAWSVSTNGDYGYTF.